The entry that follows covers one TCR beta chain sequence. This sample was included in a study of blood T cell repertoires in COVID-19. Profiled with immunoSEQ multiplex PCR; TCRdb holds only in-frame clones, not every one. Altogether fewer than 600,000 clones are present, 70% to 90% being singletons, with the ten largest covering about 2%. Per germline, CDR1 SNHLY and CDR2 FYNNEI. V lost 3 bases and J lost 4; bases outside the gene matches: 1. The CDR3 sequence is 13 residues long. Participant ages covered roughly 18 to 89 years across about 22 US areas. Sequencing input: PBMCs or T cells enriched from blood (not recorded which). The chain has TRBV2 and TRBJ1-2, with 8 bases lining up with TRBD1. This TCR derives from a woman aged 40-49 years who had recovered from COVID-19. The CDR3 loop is CASSDDRGYGYTF. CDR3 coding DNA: TGTGCCAGCAGTGATGACAGGGGCTATGGCTACACCTTC.